This T cell receptor beta chain was observed in a study of blood T cell repertoires in COVID-19. Only one count was recorded for this clone. In germline, CDR1 is MNHNY, CDR2 SVGAGI (reference sequence). The CDR3 extends over 16 amino acids. J was trimmed by 1 base and V by 5 bases; bases with no gene match: 8. Original analysis: How many nucleated cells were present was estimated from reference gene primer amplification. Profiling relied on immunoSEQ multiplex PCR, and the TCRdb table lists in-frame clones only, not all of them. V, J and clone size derive from that table, while D and trimming were established from the DNA sequence. This table has about 78,000 clones, about 89% appearing once.

The sequence came from a man aged 50-59 years with active or convalescent COVID-19. V is TRBV6-6 and J is TRBJ2-5, with 9 bases lining up with TRBD2. The sequencing input was peripheral blood. The CDR3 here is CASSPPSRGGQETQYF. The CDR3 DNA sequence: TGTGCCAGCAGTCCCCCGTCGCGGGGGGGCCAAGAGACCCAGTACTTC.